Listed below are T cell receptor beta chains from one sample, sequenced in a study of cytomegalovirus exposure and HLA in healthy donors. The data were produced by immunoSEQ multiplex PCR, yet TCRdb's version contains in-frame clones alone and is incomplete. Here the sample spans about 200,000 clones, more than 75% being singletons. The specimen was PBMCs. The receptors come from a male donor in good health and CMV-seronegative. Each CDR3 is given with its conserved first and last residue. A D gene is named only where the DNA matches it firmly. A row's size may be missing; if present it is once, few, many or a size class.

j_gene | abundance | d_gene | v_gene | CDR3nt | CDR3aa
TRBJ2-7 | NA | NA | TRBV19 | TGTGCCAGTAGTGGTGGAGGGTCACGCTACGAGCAGTACTTC | CASSGGGSRYEQYF
TRBJ2-7 | NA | TRBD2 | TRBV4-2 | TGTGCCAGCAGCCAGGCGACTAGCGGGAGCTCCTACGAGCAGTACTTC | CASSQATSGSSYEQYF
TRBJ2-7 | NA | NA | TRBV19 | TGTGCCAGTAGTATCAAAGGGACTCCCTACGAGCAGTACTTC | CASSIKGTPYEQYF
TRBJ2-1 | NA | NA | TRBV6-1 | TGTGCCAGCAGTGAACTACGTTGGGAGAGAACTGAGCAGTTCTTC | CASSELRWERTEQFF
TRBJ1-3 | few | NA | TRBV28 | TGTGCCAGCAGTATCGACGCAGGTCTGACTGGAAACACCATATATTTT | CASSIDAGLTGNTIYF
TRBJ1-2 | NA | TRBD1 | TRBV19 | TGTGCCAGTAGTACCGGACAGGGGGGAAACTATGGCTACACCTTC | CASSTGQGGNYGYTF
TRBJ2-1 | NA | NA | TRBV15 | TGTGCCACCAGCAGAGGGGGCCTAGCGGAGCAGTTCTTC | CATSRGGLAEQFF
TRBJ2-4 | NA | TRBD2 | TRBV9 | TGTGCCAGCAGCGTAGCAGGGGGACTAGCGGGAGACGAGGCCAAAAACATTCAGTACTTC | CASSVAGGLAGDEAKNIQYF
TRBJ2-7 | NA | TRBD2 | TRBV28 | TGTGCCAGCAGAGGGACTAGCGGGAGGGCCACGTTGCTCGAGCAGTACTTC | CASRGTSGRATLLEQYF
TRBJ2-7 | NA | TRBD2 | TRBV4-1 | TGCGCCAGCAGCCAAATGCCCGGGGGGGATGGCTACGAGCAGTACTTC | CASSQMPGGDGYEQYF
TRBJ2-3 | NA | TRBD2 | TRBV2 | TGTGCCAGCAGTGAATCGGGGGGAGGAGGCACAGATACGCAGTATTTT | CASSESGGGGTDTQYF